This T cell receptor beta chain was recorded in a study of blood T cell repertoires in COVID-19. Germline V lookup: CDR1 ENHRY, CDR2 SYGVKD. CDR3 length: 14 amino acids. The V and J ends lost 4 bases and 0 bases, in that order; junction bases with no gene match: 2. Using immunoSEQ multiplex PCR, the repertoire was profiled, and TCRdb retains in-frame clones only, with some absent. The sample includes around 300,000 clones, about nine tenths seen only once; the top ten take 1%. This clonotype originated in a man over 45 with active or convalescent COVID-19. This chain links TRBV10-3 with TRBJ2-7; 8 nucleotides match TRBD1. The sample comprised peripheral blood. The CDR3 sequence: CAISVGQDSYEQYF. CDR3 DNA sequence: TGTGCCATCAGTGTGGGACAGGACTCCTACGAGCAGTACTTC.